The 2 T cell receptor beta chains below all came from one sample that was sequenced in a study of blood T cell repertoires in COVID-19. The table came from immunoSEQ multiplex PCR; TCRdb's copy has only in-frame clones and leaves some out. The sample carries tens of thousands of clones, about 90% recorded once. Sample: peripheral blood. The origin of the receptors is a man aged 45-65 years with active COVID-19.

The gene calls are TRBV5-1 and TRBJ1-1; the match to TRBD1 covers 8 bases. Losses at the gene ends were 4 bases for V and 4 bases for J; bases not matched to a gene: 12. There are 16 residues in the CDR3. Germline values: CDR1 SGHRS, CDR2 YFSETQ. CDR3 nucleotide sequence: TGCGCCAGCAGCGCCTTTTCGGACAGGGCGGGCACTGAAGCTTTCTTT. Its protein product is CASSAFSDRAGTEAFF.

The chain joins TRBV6-5 to TRBJ1-5; the D is unclear. Germline CDR1 reads MNHEY; CDR2 reads SVGAGI. This CDR3 has 11 residues. V was clipped by 4 bases and J by 12 bases, with 10 bases between them. CDR3 sequence reads: CASSLPPGQHF. The CDR3 nucleotides read TGTGCCAGCAGTTTACCCCCGGGCCAGCATTTT.